Detailed here is one TCR beta chain. The antigen is undetermined. At one boundary the junction diverges from the germline segment, which might be a read error. This entry belongs to a study of cytomegalovirus exposure and HLA in healthy donors. Primers: 60 Vbeta forward and 13 Jbeta reverse. Data came from immunoSEQ multiplex PCR; TCRdb stores just in-frame clones and leaves some out. The sample consists of about 270,000 clones, roughly 70% of them appearing once. Study conclusions and caveats: Reports state that TCR beta sequences accurately predicted most subjects' HLA-A and HLA-B alleles. Rarity marked most TCR sequences, yet some public TCRs occurred in many donors. By a later analysis, the bulk of CMV-associated TCR beta chains appeared HLA-restricted.

Germline CDR1 SEHNR, CDR2 FQNEAQ (reference sequence). CDR3 length: 12 residues. The sequence came from a female donor in good health and CMV-seronegative. Material for sequencing was PBMCs. The chain uses TRBV7-9 and TRBJ2-7, with D possibly matching TRBD2 (5 bases). The chain's CDR3 is CSSSLLGNEQYF. CDR3 coding DNA: TGTTCCAGCAGCTTACTAGGTAACGAGCAGTACTTC.